Presented here are 22 T cell receptor beta chains from one specimen sequenced in a study of regulatory T cells in long-lasting Graves disease. According to the study, TCR beta libraries were built with iRepertoire HTBI primers and CDR3-region Arm-PCR. TCRdb processed the multiplex PCR reads anew with MiXCR; each CDR3 protein has one entry. This sample has roughly 500,000 distinct CDR3 sequences, with roughly 23% found just once. Time point described: persistent/refractory GD, antithyroid drugs over 5 years with positive TRAb. The TCR library used RNA extracted from PBMCs. This material consisted of peripheral blood mononuclear cells (PBMCs), taken when the disease was refractory, from a patient treated with antithyroid drugs. The receptors were gathered from a female donor with Graves disease.

This chain links TRBV24-1 with TRBJ2-7; 14 bases are a match to TRBD2. The CDR3 extends over 16 amino acids. Germline CDR1 reads KGHDR; CDR2 reads SFDVKD. Unmatched junction bases numbered 3, after V lost 3 bases and J lost 3 bases. CDR3 amino acids: CATSDGGTSGSYEQYF. CDR3 DNA sequence: TGTGCCACCAGTGATGGAGGGACTAGCGGGAGCTACGAGCAGTACTTC.

The J gene is TRBJ1-2, the V gene TRBV7-2, with 10 bases matching TRBD1. Per the germline V gene, CDR1 is SGHTA and CDR2 is FQGNSA. Unmatched junction bases numbered 4, after V lost 4 bases and J lost 8 bases. The CDR3 runs 13 residues. CDR3 in DNA: TGTGCCAGCAGCTCCGGGGACAGGGGAGGCTACACCTTC. It encodes CASSSGDRGGYTF.

V usage is TRBV25-1 and J usage is TRBJ2-3; D might be TRBD2 (6 bases). The CDR3 is 15 amino acids. Trimming stripped 4 bases from V and 6 bases from J, with 17 bases between. Per the germline V gene, CDR1 is MGHDK and CDR2 is SYGVNS. The CDR3 loop is CASSGSRTNADTQYF. The CDR3 region has the DNA TGTGCCAGCAGTGGTTCCCGGACTAACGCTGATACGCAGTATTTT.

Many counts were recorded for this clonotype. The chain combines TRBV3-1 with TRBJ1-6; perhaps TRBD1 as D (5 bases). The germline V gene has CDR1 LGHDT and CDR2 YNNKEL (reference sequence). Trimming left V 0 bases short and J 7 bases short, with 10 bases between. CDR3 length equals 15 residues. The CDR3 DNA follows: TGTGCCAGCAGCCAAGACGCGACAGAGAATTCACCCCTCCACTTT. It yields the protein CASSQDATENSPLHF.

This clonotype was seen a handful of times. The CDR3: CARGCGGTEAFF. The CDR3 DNA reads as TGTGCCAGGGGATGCGGGGGGACTGAAGCTTTCTTT. J is TRBJ1-1 and V is TRBV19; D perhaps matches TRBD1 (5 bases). Germline V gives CDR1 LNHDA, CDR2 SQIVND (reference sequence). V lost 9 bases to trimming and J lost 5 bases, with 13 bases between them. The CDR3 length is 12 residues.

The chain couples TRBV19 to TRBJ2-2; TRBD2 aligns across 9 bases. This CDR3 is built from 15 residues. From germline, CDR1 is LNHDA and CDR2 SQIVND (reference sequence). V gave up 6 bases and J gave up 5 bases; unmatched junction bases: 7. The chain's CDR3 is CASSSGLAPTGELFF. The CDR3, as DNA: TGTGCCAGTAGCTCCGGACTAGCGCCTACCGGGGAGCTGTTTTTT.

The rearrangement uses TRBV6-2 or TRBV6-3 and TRBJ2-3; 11 bases map to TRBD2. This CDR3 contains 15 residues. With V trimmed by 10 bases and J by 3 bases, 9 bases remained unmatched. Germline loops: CDR1 MNHEY, CDR2 SVGEGT. CDR3 nucleotides: TGTGCCATCAGGGAGGGACTAGCGGAGACAGATACGCAGTATTTT. Encoded protein: CAIREGLAETDTQYF.

This clonotype was observed a handful of times. This chain connects TRBV9 to TRBJ2-7; D is possibly TRBD1 or TRBD2 (5 bases each). Germline CDR1 and CDR2: SGDLS and YYNGEE. The CDR3 consists of 15 residues. Trimming took off 2 bases at V and 5 bases at J, with 17 bases between the two ends. The chain's CDR3 is CASSVGDAANHEQYF. CDR3 nucleotides: TGTGCCAGCAGCGTTGGGGACGCCGCCAACCACGAGCAGTACTTC.

This clonotype was seen a handful of times. The V and J genes are TRBV2 and TRBJ2-4; 9 bases are a match to TRBD1. The CDR3 extends over 13 amino acids. Germline V lookup: CDR1 SNHLY, CDR2 FYNNEI. J was trimmed by 5 bases and V by 7 bases; bases with no gene match: 3. The CDR3 DNA reads TGTGCCAGCAAGGGGACAGGGCAAAACATTCAGTACTTC. This encodes CASKGTGQNIQYF.

The J gene is TRBJ2-2, the V gene TRBV5-1; D is undetermined. Germline V gene lookup returns CDR1 SGHRS and CDR2 YFSETQ. Deletions cut 0 bases from V and 5 bases from J, with 14 bases between. The length of the CDR3 is 16 residues. The CDR3, as DNA: TGCGCCAGCAGCTTGGCTTCAGGTGTAGATACCGGGGAGCTGTTTTTT. Its protein product is CASSLASGVDTGELFF. Looking up the rest from reference TRBV5-1 and TRBJ2-2 gives the full variable domain: KAGVTQTPRYLIKTRGQQVTLSCSPISGHRSVSWYQQTPGQGLQFLFEYFSETQRNKGNFPGRFSGRQFSNSRSEMNVSTLELGDSALYLCASSLASGVDTGELFFGEGSRLTVL.

This clonotype appeared many times. J is TRBJ1-2 and V is TRBV3-1; 9 positions match TRBD1. The CDR3 contains 13 residues. The trim removed 11 bases at V and 0 bases at J, leaving 4 bases unmatched. Germline V CDR1 and CDR2: LGHDT, YNNKEL (reference sequence). CDR3 region: CAVGQGTNYGYTF. The CDR3, as DNA: TGTGCCGTCGGACAGGGGACTAACTATGGCTACACCTTC.

This clonotype turned up a few times. The chain has TRBV6-1 and TRBJ1-4; no definite D call. CDR3 size: 14 residues. Germline loops: CDR1 MNHNS, CDR2 SASEGT. V dropped 6 bases and J dropped 6 bases, with 14 bases sitting between them. CDR3 loop: CASSPQRAYEKLFF. The CDR3, as DNA: TGTGCCAGCAGCCCCCAACGGGCGTATGAAAAACTGTTTTTT.

At least ten counts were recorded for this clonotype. The rearrangement links TRBV12-3 or TRBV12-4 to TRBJ2-7, with D possibly matching TRBD2 (6 bases). The CDR3 is made up of 15 amino acids. V was clipped by 5 bases and J by 2 bases, with 16 bases between them. The CDR3 DNA is TGTGCCAGCAGTCCCGTAGGGGACTCCCCCTACGAGCAGTACTTC. Translation gives CASSPVGDSPYEQYF.

Of note for this clonotype: This may be a read error: a much more frequent sequence differs by one nucleotide. The genes are TRBV5-5 and TRBJ1-2; maybe TRBD1 (5 bases). The CDR3 is 14 amino acids. Germline values: CDR1 SGHKS, CDR2 YYEKEE (reference sequence). V lost 2 bases and J lost 8, with 16 bases in between. This chain's CDR3 is CASSFVSEGYGYTF. CDR3 DNA: TGTGCCAGCAGCTTTGTATCCGAGGGGTACGGCTACACCTTC.

CDR3 in amino acids: CASSFQSSSYEQYF. CDR3 DNA sequence: TGTGCCAGCAGTTTTCAAAGCAGTTCCTACGAGCAGTACTTC. The rearrangement links TRBV28 to TRBJ2-7; unclear D gene. The germline V gene encodes CDR1 MDHEN and CDR2 SYDVKM. This CDR3 is 14 amino acids long. The V and J ends lost 3 bases and 1 base respectively, with 10 bases between them.

This clonotype was detected ten times or more. This rearrangement joins TRBV6-2 or TRBV6-3 to TRBJ1-1; 9 bases align to TRBD1. The CDR3 runs to 14 residues. Germline lookup yields CDR1 MNHEY and CDR2 SVGEGT. The junction had 4 bases not matched to a gene; V was cut back by 7 bases and J by 1 base. CDR3 sequence: CASTIQGANTEAFF. The CDR3 bases are TGTGCCAGCACCATACAGGGGGCGAACACTGAAGCTTTCTTT.

The V and J genes are TRBV20-1 and TRBJ1-5, with 7 positions matching TRBD1. The CDR3 spans 14 residues. The ends lost 6 bases at V and 4 bases at J; junction bases unmatched: 9. From germline, CDR1 is DFQATT and CDR2 SNEGSKA (reference sequence). DNA of the CDR3: TGCAGTGCCGGCTCACAGGGGTCTAATCAGCCCCAGCATTTT. Translation: CSAGSQGSNQPQHF.

This clonotype was counted between two and nine times. This rearrangement joins TRBV7-2 to TRBJ1-1; TRBD1 might be the D (6 bases). This CDR3 has 15 residues. V lost 5 bases and J 1 base, leaving 14 bases between the germline ends. Germline V CDR1 and CDR2: SGHTA, FQGNSA. CDR3 protein: CASSRPGQRNTEAFF. The CDR3 DNA reads TGTGCCAGCAGCCGCCCAGGACAGAGGAACACTGAAGCTTTCTTT. The full variable domain, completed using reference TRBV7-2 and TRBJ1-1, is GAGVSQSPSNKVTEKGKDVELRCDPISGHTALYWYRQSLGQGLEFLIYFQGNSAPDKSGLPSDRFSAERTGGSVSTLTIQRTQQEDSAVYLCASSRPGQRNTEAFFGQGTRLTVV.

This clonotype appeared many times. V and J are TRBV6-9 and TRBJ2-7; the D gene is possibly TRBD2 (6 bases). Trimming took off 6 bases at V and 0 bases at J, with 18 bases between the two ends. The CDR3 length is 16 residues. Germline values: CDR1 MNHGY, CDR2 SVAAGI. The DNA of the CDR3 is TGTGCCAGCAGATATGGCGGCGGGACGAGCTCCTACGAGCAGTACTTC. Translated: CASRYGGGTSSYEQYF.

The chain carries TRBV5-1 and TRBJ2-5, with D tentatively TRBD1 (5 bases). CDR1 and CDR2 (germline): SGHRS, YFSETQ. There are 14 residues in the CDR3. Trimming pared 2 bases from V and 1 base from J, leaving 9 bases between. The CDR3 reads CASSFQGTQETQYF. CDR3 DNA: TGCGCCAGCAGCTTTCAGGGCACCCAAGAGACCCAGTACTTC.

This clonotype has at least ten counts. This chain joins TRBV6-1 and TRBJ1-1; D gene unclear. CDR1 and CDR2 (germline): MNHNS, SASEGT. Trimming took off 3 bases at V and 6 bases at J, with 8 bases between the two ends. This CDR3 spans 12 amino acids. CDR3 residues: CASSDDTAEAFF. CDR3 bases: TGTGCCAGCAGTGACGACACAGCTGAAGCTTTCTTT.

This clonotype was seen only a few times. The chain has TRBV29-1 and TRBJ2-4; 7 bases line up with TRBD1. Trimming cost V 2 bases and J 5 bases; bases outside gene matches: 3. Germline assignment: CDR1 SQVTM and CDR2 ANQGSEA. The CDR3 runs 13 residues. CDR3 sequence: CSVERQGENIQYF. The CDR3 DNA is TGCAGCGTTGAAAGACAGGGAGAAAACATTCAGTACTTC.